This TCR beta chain comes out of a study of cytotoxic CD8 clonotypes in ibrutinib-treated CLL. General study findings and limits: Baseline values of clonality outstripped age-matched healthy donors and followed circulating CD8+ T-cell counts.

Assay: immunoSEQ multiplex PCR; the TCRdb copy retains only in-frame clones and omits some. The sample comprises 150,000 to 200,000 clones, about 88% of which are singletons, and 3% to 3.5% rests with the top ten. This clone was picked up a small number of times. Its specificity is unknown. The V end was cut by 3 bases, the J end by 0 bases, with 6 bases between. CDR3 size: 14 residues. Germline V gene lookup returns CDR1 MDHEN and CDR2 SYDVKM. The sequence was obtained from a human donor with chronic lymphocytic leukemia. The specimen was PBMCs, collected at disease progression, from a patient treated with ibrutinib. The gene calls are TRBV28 and TRBJ2-1; D gene unclear. This CDR3 is CASSLERSYNEQFF. The CDR3 bases are TGTGCCAGCAGTTTGGAGCGCTCCTACAATGAGCAGTTCTTC.